The subject of this entry is one TCR beta chain. There is no known antigen for this receptor. No clone much larger than this one lies a single base away; base qualities are absent. Sequences DFQATT (CDR1) and SNEGSKA (CDR2) are obtained from the germline V gene (reference sequence). From the cysteine through the phenylalanine, the CDR3 covers 11 amino acids. Only the CDR3 DNA stays, 33 bases, in frame from base 1. V lost 5 bases and J lost 2 bases; the stretch between them is 6 bases long. RNA was extracted from bulk unsorted tissue and checked for quality with a NanoDrop ND-1000 and an Agilent 2100. All donors had newly diagnosed lung cancer, had not received prior chemotherapy, and were admitted for thoracic surgery in China between August and November 2014. Patients with previous radiotherapy or chemotherapy, or with another concurrent cancer, were excluded from the study. Pieces of surgical tissue measuring roughly 1-2.1 cm3 were kept in RNAlater solution and held at -80 degrees C until needed.

Receptor libraries were prepared by multiplex PCR. For sequencing, an Illumina HiSeq 2500 was employed. TCRbeta libraries were constructed through three rounds of nested PCR with primers (Table S4) according to protocols adapted from ARM-PCR. Before sequencing, PCR products of 200-500 bp were cut from the gel and purified using the QIAquick gel extraction kit. The authors' analysis ran thus. Trimmomatic was used to clean the reads, FLASH was used to merge the reads into complete CDR3 sequences, and MiTCR was used to assign the reads to V(D)J germline segments. Clonal diversity was calculated as the inverse Simpson's index using VDJtools. A read counted as productive if the sequence was in-frame and lacked a premature stop codon. TCRdb applied fastp at Q25 and MiXCR to the public reads, then kept only in-frame beta chains. CDR3 protein sequences are deduplicated, and each keeps its most common genes and DNA. It is TCRdb's table, rather than the study itself, that gives the V and J calls and clone size. In this sample the table shows fewer than 150,000 distinct CDR3 sequences, around 66% of which occur a single time. The top ten constitute about 20% of the sample.

This sample was included in a study of tumor and adjacent non-tumor tissue in lung cancer listed by TCRdb under 2018. Notes on the research overall: The cohort included about eleven adenocarcinoma, 2 squamous cell carcinoma and 1 small cell lung cancer patients. In total, sequencing yielded fewer than 150 million productive TCRbeta reads, which works out to an average of about 4.2 million reads per sample. Some 30 paired specimens, one tumor and one normal lung sample per patient, were profiled by TCRbeta CDR3 sequencing. The roughly 15 patients were aged about 31 to 85 years, included 10 men and 5 women, and had TNM stage I to III disease. The study compared bulk TCRbeta repertoires from lung tumor tissue and matched distant non-tumor lung tissue of some 16 lung cancer patients.

Results the study describes overall, beyond this receptor: Neither the sequencing platform nor unique molecular identifiers are mentioned in the methods. The top 100 clones accounted for a significantly larger cumulative portion of the repertoire in normal lung than in tumor tissue. Significantly higher TCR diversity was found in younger patients, and higher tumor TCR diversity was associated with shorter overall and disease-free survival. Because peripheral blood was not sequenced, blood TCRbeta repertoires in the lung cancer patients of the study were not examined. Tumor tissue showed significantly greater TCR diversity (inverse Simpson) than normal lung tissue (roughly 430 vs 170, P = 0.0075, Mann-Whitney U test). Only 15 or so patients were included in the cohort, and the need for larger samples and more detailed clinical data was noted by the authors.

The V and J genes are TRBV20-1 and TRBJ1-2; there is no confident call for the D gene. Material: lung tumor tissue. This TCR derives from a man in his fifties or sixties with small cell lung cancer. The nucleotides are TGCAGTGCTTATCTCAACTATGGCTACACCTTC. Translated, this gives CSAYLNYGYTF.